These 26 T cell receptor beta chains were all obtained from the same sample, sequenced in a study of early T cells in non-severe SARS-CoV-2 infection. TCRdb analysed the 5' RACE reads with MiXCR anew, one entry per CDR3 protein. Here the sample spans roughly 77,000 distinct CDR3 sequences, around 10% being singletons. The sequenced material came from whole blood. These TCRs come from an adult who was a healthcare worker with PCR-confirmed SARS-CoV-2 infection or an uninfected control (not recorded which).

This clonotype was recorded a few times. The rearrangement links TRBV11-2 to TRBJ2-3; TRBD2 matches 13 bases. After removal of 4 bases from V and 2 bases from J, the junction contained 6 bases not matched to a gene. CDR1 and CDR2 (germline): SGHAT, FQNNGV. The CDR3 totals 17 residues. The CDR3 DNA sequence: TGTGCCAGCAGCTCCGGACTAGCGGGAGTCTCCACAGATACGCAGTATTTT. Protein product: CASSSGLAGVSTDTQYF.

This clonotype was seen repeatedly, ten times or more. The rearrangement uses TRBV20-1 and TRBJ1-3; TRBD1 is a possible D gene (5 bases). Deletions cut 5 bases from V and 0 bases from J, with 14 bases between. From germline, CDR1 is DFQATT and CDR2 SNEGSKA (reference sequence). The CDR3 runs 15 residues. CDR3 nucleotides: TGCAGTGCTGCAGATCGACAGTACTCTGGAAACACCATATATTTT. It yields the protein CSAADRQYSGNTIYF.

This clonotype was counted many times. This rearrangement joins TRBV5-1 to TRBJ2-3; perhaps D is TRBD1 or TRBD2 (5 bases each). The CDR3 sequence is 13 residues long. Trimming shortened V by 7 bases and J by 1 base, and 10 bases separated the two germline ends. CDR1 is SGHRS, CDR2 YFSETQ, per germline. CDR3 sequence (DNA): TGCGCCAGCTTTGAGGGACGCACAGATACGCAGTATTTT. Translation: CASFEGRTDTQYF.

V and J are TRBV4-1 and TRBJ2-1; 8 positions match TRBD2. The CDR3 loop spans 17 amino acids. V lost 1 base to trimming and J lost 8 bases; unmatched junction nucleotides: 13. Per the germline V gene, CDR1 is MGHRA and CDR2 is YSYEKL. The CDR3 sequence: CASSQGLARTVGDEQFF. The CDR3 region has the DNA TGCGCCAGCAGCCAAGGACTAGCGCGTACCGTTGGTGATGAGCAGTTCTTC.

This clonotype appeared a few times. The chain is built from TRBV6-5 and TRBJ2-5; 12 bases align to TRBD2. The length of the CDR3 is 17 residues. V gave up 2 bases and J gave up 4 bases; unmatched junction bases: 8. In germline, CDR1 is MNHEY, CDR2 SVGAGI. CDR3 sequence (DNA): TGTGCCAGCAGTTACCTCCGACTAGCGGGGGAAGGAGAGACCCAGTACTTC. Its translation is CASSYLRLAGEGETQYF.

The chain combines TRBV6-5 with TRBJ2-7; a weak D match, TRBD2 (6 bases). This CDR3 has 11 amino acids. V lost 7 bases to trimming and J lost 7 bases, with 11 bases between them. Germline values: CDR1 MNHEY, CDR2 SVGAGI. The CDR3 sequence: CASTRGKEQYF. CDR3 DNA sequence: TGTGCCAGCACGCGGGGCAAGGAGCAGTACTTC.

Of note for this clonotype: Mismatch with germline at one junction end may stem from a read error. V and J are TRBV30 and TRBJ2-6, with D possibly being TRBD2 (5 bases). The CDR3 sequence is 15 residues long. Germline loops: CDR1 GTSNPN, CDR2 SVGIG (reference sequence). Written as DNA, the CDR3 is TGTGTCTGGAGTGTACTAGGGCTCGGGGCCAACGTCCTGACTTTC. Protein product: CVWSVLGLGANVLTF. Full variable domain (outside the CDR3, taken from reference TRBV30 and TRBJ2-6): SQTIHQWPATLVQPVGSPLSLECTVEGTSNPNLYWYRQAAGRGLQLLFYSVGIGQISSEVPQNLSASRPQDRQFILSSKKLLLSDSGFYLCVWSVLGLGANVLTFGAGSRLTVL.

The V call is TRBV3-1, the J call TRBJ1-4; possibly TRBD1 for D (6 bases). This CDR3 has 12 residues. CDR1 and CDR2 from the germline V gene are LGHDT and YNNKEL (reference sequence). Trimming pared 5 bases from V and 8 bases from J, leaving 9 bases between. As DNA, the CDR3 is TGTGCCAGCAGCGCCCAGGGGGAAAAACTGTTTTTT. It encodes CASSAQGEKLFF.

This clonotype occurred a few times. This chain joins TRBV12-3 or TRBV12-4 and TRBJ2-7; 10 bases fit TRBD1. The length of the CDR3 is 15 residues. J lost 4 bases, V lost 4 bases, and 7 bases had no gene match. This chain's CDR3 is CASSSRDRGGYEQYF. The CDR3 region has the DNA TGTGCCAGCAGTTCTAGGGACAGGGGCGGTTACGAGCAGTACTTC.

This clonotype has a count of ten or more. The genes are TRBV30 and TRBJ2-1; D call uncertain. Trimming took off 1 base at V and 10 bases at J, with 8 bases between the two ends. This CDR3 is 11 amino acids long. Germline loops: CDR1 GTSNPN, CDR2 SVGIG (reference sequence). The CDR3: CAWSDPQEQFF. Here the CDR3 DNA reads TGTGCCTGGAGTGACCCCCAAGAGCAGTTCTTC.

The chain combines TRBV7-3 with TRBJ2-3; D not resolved. Germline CDR1 is SGHTA and CDR2 is FQGTGA. The ends were cut back, 2 bases at V and 0 bases at J, with 9 bases in the middle. The CDR3 extends over 15 amino acids. The CDR3 loop is CASSLGQTSTDTQYF. CDR3 DNA sequence: TGTGCCAGCAGCTTAGGGCAGACAAGCACAGATACGCAGTATTTT. The full variable domain, rest sourced from reference TRBV7-3 and TRBJ2-3, is GAGVSQTPSNKVTEKGKYVELRCDPISGHTALYWYRQSLGQGPEFLIYFQGTGAADDSGLPNDRFFAVRPEGSVSTLKIQRTERGDSAVYLCASSLGQTSTDTQYFGPGTRLTVL.

V gene TRBV13 combines with J gene TRBJ2-7, with 8 bases aligning to TRBD1. The V gene's germline CDR1 is PRHDT and CDR2 FYEKMQ (reference sequence). There are 13 residues in the CDR3. The V segment lost 5 bases and the J segment 4 bases; nucleotides outside the gene matches: 4. CDR3: CASSRTGRYEQYF. CDR3 DNA: TGTGCCAGCAGCCGGACAGGGCGATACGAGCAGTACTTC.

This clonotype has ten or more counts. V and J are TRBV13 and TRBJ1-4; 9 bases line up with TRBD1. This CDR3 has 16 amino acids. V shed 5 bases and J 2 bases; nucleotides not matched to a gene: 6. Per the germline V gene, CDR1 is PRHDT and CDR2 is FYEKMQ (reference sequence). The CDR3 sequence is CASSDRGSLTNEKLFF. The CDR3 coding sequence is TGTGCCAGCAGCGACAGGGGGAGCCTGACTAATGAAAAACTGTTTTTT.

There are a few counts of this clonotype. This chain joins TRBV20-1 and TRBJ1-5, with a possible D match to TRBD1 (5 bases). Germline V gene sequence: CDR1 DFQATT, CDR2 SNEGSKA (reference sequence). CDR3 length equals 13 residues. The germline V and J ends were trimmed by 2 bases and 5 bases, with 10 bases remaining between them. The CDR3 region is CSARKQVDQPQHF. CDR3 coding DNA: TGCAGTGCTAGAAAACAGGTGGATCAGCCCCAGCATTTT.

The chain combines TRBV29-1 with TRBJ2-1; 10 bases are a match to TRBD2. With V trimmed by 4 bases and J by 4 bases, 13 bases remained unmatched. There are 17 residues in the CDR3. The germline CDR1 and CDR2 sequences are SQVTM and ANQGSEA. Here the CDR3 DNA reads TGCAGCGTTGCGAGGTCAGCGGGAGGGCCCTTTTACAATGAGCAGTTCTTC. Protein sequence: CSVARSAGGPFYNEQFF.

This clonotype was detected many times. The CDR3 sequence: CSARDLRQGNTIYF. In DNA form, the CDR3 reads TGCAGTGCTAGAGATCTCCGACAGGGGAACACCATATATTTT. The V and J genes are TRBV20-1 and TRBJ1-3, with TRBD1 matching over 8 bases. Germline CDR1 DFQATT, CDR2 SNEGSKA (reference sequence). V shed 0 bases and J 7 bases; nucleotides not matched to a gene: 5. The CDR3 totals 14 residues.

This clonotype was found a few times. This chain connects TRBV29-1 to TRBJ2-2; no reliable D call. V lost 6 bases and J lost 1, with 6 bases in between. Germline CDR1 and CDR2: SQVTM and ANQGSEA. The CDR3 covers 12 residues. The CDR3, as DNA: TGCAGCGTAATAAAGAACACCGGGGAGCTGTTTTTT. It specifies CSVIKNTGELFF.

As to this clonotype: A read error may produce the germline difference seen at one junction end. The chain joins TRBV30 to TRBJ1-4, with 7 bases matching TRBD1. Germline V lookup: CDR1 GTSNPN, CDR2 SVGIG (reference sequence). This CDR3 has 15 amino acids. The chain's CDR3 is CTWSVNDRVNEKLFF. CDR3 coding DNA: TGTACCTGGAGTGTGAATGACAGGGTTAATGAAAAACTGTTTTTT.

This chain uses TRBV2 with TRBJ2-1; D uncertain. V was shortened by 6 bases and J by 5 bases, with 17 bases between the two germline ends. Germline CDR1 and CDR2: SNHLY and FYNNEI. This CDR3 comprises 15 residues. CDR3 loop: CASRLPYYINNEQFF. CDR3 DNA: TGTGCCAGCAGGCTGCCCTATTATATCAACAATGAGCAGTTCTTC.

Only a few counts were recorded for this clonotype. The rearrangement joins TRBV5-4 to TRBJ2-3; 11 bases line up with TRBD2. This CDR3 has 16 amino acids. The V gene end was trimmed by 4 bases and the J gene end by 4 bases; junction bases not matched to a gene: 8. Germline CDR1 and CDR2: SGHNT and YYREEE (reference sequence). The CDR3 sequence: CASSTTLAGAADTQYF. The CDR3 DNA follows: TGTGCCAGCAGCACTACACTAGCGGGGGCGGCAGATACGCAGTATTTT.

This clonotype was detected many times. V and J are TRBV6-5 and TRBJ2-3, with a weak D call TRBD1 (5 bases). CDR1 and CDR2 (germline): MNHEY, SVGAGI. Between the trimmed V and J ends, which lost 0 bases and 2 bases, there was a span of 12 bases. There are 16 residues in the CDR3. CDR3 coding DNA: TGTGCCAGCAGTTACTCGGTAGGGGCTAACACAGATACGCAGTATTTT. As protein: CASSYSVGANTDTQYF.

This clonotype was counted ten times or more. This rearrangement joins TRBV11-2 to TRBJ1-1; D unclear. V lost 0 bases to trimming and J lost 1 base, with 3 bases between them. The CDR3 runs 13 residues. The V gene's germline CDR1 is SGHAT and CDR2 FQNNGV. DNA for the CDR3: TGTGCCAGCAGCTTAGAACAGAACACTGAAGCTTTCTTT. Its protein is CASSLEQNTEAFF.

The J gene is TRBJ1-3, the V gene TRBV29-1, with D hard to call. V gave up 4 bases and J gave up 7 bases, with 8 bases separating them. The CDR3 consists of 11 residues. Germline CDR1 SQVTM, CDR2 ANQGSEA. This CDR3 reads CSVALGNTIYF. CDR3 bases: TGCAGCGTTGCCCTTGGGAACACCATATATTTT.

This clonotype was counted only a few times. The J gene is TRBJ2-1, the V gene TRBV19, with D maybe TRBD1 (5 bases). Germline values: CDR1 LNHDA, CDR2 SQIVND (reference sequence). CDR3 length: 13 residues. V lost 4 bases and J lost 12, with 16 bases in between. The CDR3 DNA is TGTGCCAGTAGTACTTTACAGGCCCCGCCGCAGTTCTTC. This sequence encodes CASSTLQAPPQFF.

V is TRBV6-4 and J is TRBJ2-7; D is unclear. V gave up 3 bases and J gave up 5 bases, with 11 bases separating them. The CDR3 has 13 amino acids. From germline, CDR1 is MRHNA and CDR2 SNTAGT. CDR3 protein: CASSEEVTNEQYF. The CDR3 nucleotides are TGTGCCAGCAGTGAAGAGGTTACCAACGAGCAGTACTTC.

The chain uses TRBV6-1 and TRBJ2-2; D is possibly TRBD1 (6 bases). Deletions cut 2 bases from V and 3 bases from J, with 10 bases between. This CDR3 spans 15 amino acids. Germline CDR1 MNHNS, CDR2 SASEGT. The CDR3: CASSERNRDTGELFF. The DNA for the CDR3 is TGTGCCAGCAGTGAACGGAACAGGGACACCGGGGAGCTGTTTTTT.